This T cell receptor beta chain was identified during a study of shared T cell receptors in the human thymus. Trimming at V came to 2 bases and at J to 3 bases, leaving 9 bases not matched to a gene. CDR1 is MDHEN, CDR2 SYDVKM, per germline. CDR3 size: 16 residues. The protocol was immunoSEQ multiplex PCR, while the TCRdb copy is restricted to in-frame clones and leaves out a portion. The sample shows 500,000 to 850,000 clones, around 87% of them seen only once. This same sample was also taken into another study, of human thymus T cells. Per that study: There appeared to be biased usage of V and J genes in thymic and blood repertoires.

The receptor was derived from a boy younger than two with a congenital heart defect. Specimen: thymocytes. This rearrangement joins TRBV28 to TRBJ2-5; 7 bases are shared with TRBD1. The CDR3 sequence: CASSLLPTGSKETQYF. CDR3 nucleotide sequence: TGTGCCAGCAGTTTACTCCCGACAGGGTCAAAAGAGACCCAGTACTTC.